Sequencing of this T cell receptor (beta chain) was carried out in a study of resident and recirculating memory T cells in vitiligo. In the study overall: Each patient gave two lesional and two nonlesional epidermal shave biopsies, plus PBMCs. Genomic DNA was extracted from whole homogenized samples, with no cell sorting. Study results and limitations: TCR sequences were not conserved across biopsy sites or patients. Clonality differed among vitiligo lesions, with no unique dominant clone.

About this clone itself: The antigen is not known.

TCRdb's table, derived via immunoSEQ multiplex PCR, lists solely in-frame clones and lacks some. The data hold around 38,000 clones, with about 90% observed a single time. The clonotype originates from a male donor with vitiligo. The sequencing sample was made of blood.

The CDR3 here is CASSLGVRYGYTF. The CDR3 coding sequence is TGTGCCAGCAGTCTCGGGGTTCGGTATGGCTACACCTTC. This chain uses TRBV6-5 with TRBJ1-2; D ambiguous. The CDR3 length is 13 residues. V lost 5 bases and J 5 bases, leaving 12 bases between the germline ends. The germline V gene has CDR1 MNHEY and CDR2 SVGAGI.